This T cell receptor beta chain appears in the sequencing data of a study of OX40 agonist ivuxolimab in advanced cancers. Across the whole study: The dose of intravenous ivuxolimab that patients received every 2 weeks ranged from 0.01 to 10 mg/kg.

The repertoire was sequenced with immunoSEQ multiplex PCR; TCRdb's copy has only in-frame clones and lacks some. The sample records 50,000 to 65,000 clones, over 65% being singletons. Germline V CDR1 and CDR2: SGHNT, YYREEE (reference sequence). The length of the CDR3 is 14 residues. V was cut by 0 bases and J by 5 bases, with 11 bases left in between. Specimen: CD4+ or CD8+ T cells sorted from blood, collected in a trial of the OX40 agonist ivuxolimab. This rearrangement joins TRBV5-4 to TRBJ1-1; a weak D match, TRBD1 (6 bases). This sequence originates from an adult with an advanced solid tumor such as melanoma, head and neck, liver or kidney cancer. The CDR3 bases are TGTGCCAGCAGCTTGGAAGGGGGAGGGACTGAAGCTTTCTTT. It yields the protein CASSLEGGGTEAFF.